Described below is a single TCR beta chain sequence and its context. No antigen is known for it. The sample comes from a study of blood T cells in healthy people across ages. Study-level results: Per million T cells, TCR beta diversity dropped about linearly as age rose.

CDR1 is SEHNR and CDR2 is FQNEAQ in the germline V gene (reference sequence). This CDR3 region has 15 residues. V dropped 4 bases and J dropped 5; count of bases not matched to a gene: 10. Sample-barcoded 5' priming and a J-beta primer mix drove a second PCR of 7 to 11 cycles. TCRdb fed the 5' RACE reads into MiXCR, producing one record per CDR3 protein. The sample lists about 600,000 distinct CDR3 sequences; roughly 43% were seen once. The sequence was collected from an elderly man in good health. The rearrangement uses TRBV7-9 and TRBJ1-2; 7 bases fit TRBD1. Sequencing input: blood. The CDR3 DNA sequence: TGTGCCAGCAGCTCCGCCAAGGGGACAGATTATGGCTACACCTTC. It encodes CASSSAKGTDYGYTF.